A selection of T cell receptor beta chains follows, all from one sample in a study of beta chain features in type 1 diabetes. Method: immunoSEQ multiplex PCR; TCRdb's copy keeps in-frame clones and lacks some. The sample lists 300,000 to 450,000 clones, approximately 12% occurring once. The sample consisted of naive CD4+ T cells from blood. These receptor sequences come from a woman aged 18-29 years with type 1 diabetes. The CDR3 runs from the conserved cysteine through the conserved F or W. A D gene is named only where the DNA matches it firmly. Clone size is not always given. Where it is, it says once, few, many or a class for expanded clones.

v_gene: TRBV19; abundance: -; d_gene: TRBD2; j_gene: TRBJ2-5; CDR3nt: TGTGCCAGTCGGGGGGGCTCGGAGACCCAGTACTTC; CDR3aa: CASRGGSETQYF
v_gene: TRBV9; abundance: few; d_gene: TRBD1; j_gene: TRBJ2-5; CDR3nt: TGTGCCAGCAGCGTCCAGACAGGGCTACAAGAGACCCAGTACTTC; CDR3aa: CASSVQTGLQETQYF
v_gene: TRBV4-2; abundance: few; d_gene: TRBD2; j_gene: TRBJ2-7; CDR3nt: TGTGCCAGCAGCCCTAGGCCCCGCGGGAGCTCCTACGAGCAGTACTTC; CDR3aa: CASSPRPRGSSYEQYF
v_gene: TRBV2; abundance: few; d_gene: -; j_gene: TRBJ2-5; CDR3nt: TGTGCCAGCAGTGAAGCGCACCTAGGCGGAGAGACCCAGTACTTC; CDR3aa: CASSEAHLGGETQYF
v_gene: TRBV5-6; abundance: few; d_gene: -; j_gene: TRBJ1-1; CDR3nt: TGTGCCAGCAGCCGGGAGGGGGGAAGGACTGAAGCTTTCTTT; CDR3aa: CASSREGGRTEAFF
v_gene: TRBV28; abundance: -; d_gene: TRBD1; j_gene: TRBJ2-7; CDR3nt: TGTGCCAGTTTAGGGGACAGAACCTACGAGCAGTACTTC; CDR3aa: CASLGDRTYEQYF
v_gene: TRBV30; abundance: -; d_gene: -; j_gene: TRBJ1-1; CDR3nt: TGTGCCTGGAGTGTAGGCATAGGACATCTGAACACTGAAGCTTTCTTT; CDR3aa: CAWSVGIGHLNTEAFF
v_gene: TRBV9; abundance: -; d_gene: TRBD2; j_gene: TRBJ2-7; CDR3nt: TGTGCCAGCAGCCCCCGGGGGGCGGGAGGCGAGCAGTACTTC; CDR3aa: CASSPRGAGGEQYF
v_gene: TRBV4-3; abundance: few; d_gene: TRBD1; j_gene: TRBJ2-7; CDR3nt: TGCGCCAGCAGCCAAAGAGTGGGACAGACCTACGAGCAGTACTTC; CDR3aa: CASSQRVGQTYEQYF
v_gene: TRBV7-2; abundance: few; d_gene: -; j_gene: TRBJ2-3; CDR3nt: TGTGCCAGCAGCTTAGTTGCGGGTAGCACAGATACGCAGTATTTT; CDR3aa: CASSLVAGSTDTQYF
v_gene: TRBV29-1; abundance: few; d_gene: -; j_gene: TRBJ1-2; CDR3nt: TGCAGCGCCACGGCCCAGGGGATGGGAGGCTACACCTTC; CDR3aa: CSATAQGMGGYTF
v_gene: TRBV19; abundance: few; d_gene: -; j_gene: TRBJ2-1; CDR3nt: TGTGCCAGTAGTATAGAAGAAGACAGGTACAATGAGCAGTTCTTC; CDR3aa: CASSIEEDRYNEQFF
v_gene: TRBV7-2; abundance: few; d_gene: TRBD1; j_gene: TRBJ2-7; CDR3nt: TGTGCCAGCAGCTTATCGGGACAGGATCCCTACGAGCAGTACTTC; CDR3aa: CASSLSGQDPYEQYF
v_gene: TRBV7-2; abundance: few; d_gene: -; j_gene: TRBJ2-1; CDR3nt: TGTGCCAGCAGCCCGCCTCCACTGCCCTACAATGAGCAGTTCTTC; CDR3aa: CASSPPPLPYNEQFF
v_gene: TRBV28; abundance: -; d_gene: -; j_gene: TRBJ2-5; CDR3nt: TGTGCCAGCAGTCGGGGGACTTCCCAAGAGACCCAGTACTTC; CDR3aa: CASSRGTSQETQYF
v_gene: TRBV2; abundance: few; d_gene: -; j_gene: TRBJ2-3; CDR3nt: TGTGCCAGCAGTGTGAGGCTCCGGGGCACAGATACGCAGTATTTT; CDR3aa: CASSVRLRGTDTQYF
v_gene: TRBV19; abundance: -; d_gene: -; j_gene: TRBJ2-7; CDR3nt: TGTGCCAGTAGTATCGCAGGATTCACCTACGAGCAGTACTTC; CDR3aa: CASSIAGFTYEQYF
v_gene: TRBV7-2; abundance: -; d_gene: -; j_gene: TRBJ1-1; CDR3nt: TGTGCCAGCAGCTTAGATGGTCGGGGGGGTGCTGAAGCTTTCTTT; CDR3aa: CASSLDGRGGAEAFF
v_gene: TRBV4-3; abundance: -; d_gene: TRBD1; j_gene: TRBJ2-2; CDR3nt: TGCGCCAGCAGCCAACCTTCCTGGGGGACAGCGAACACCGGGGAGCTGTTTTTT; CDR3aa: CASSQPSWGTANTGELFF
v_gene: TRBV7-9; abundance: few; d_gene: TRBD2; j_gene: TRBJ2-1; CDR3nt: TGTGCCAGCAGCTTAGGCGGGGGGTGGGAGCAGTTCTTC; CDR3aa: CASSLGGGWEQFF
v_gene: TRBV2; abundance: -; d_gene: TRBD1; j_gene: TRBJ2-2; CDR3nt: TGTGCCAGCAGACGGGACAGCACGAACACCGGGGAGCTGTTTTTT; CDR3aa: CASRRDSTNTGELFF
v_gene: TRBV29-1; abundance: -; d_gene: -; j_gene: TRBJ2-2; CDR3nt: TGCAGCGTTGAACCCAGAAACACCGGGGAGCTGTTTTTT; CDR3aa: CSVEPRNTGELFF
v_gene: TRBV7-9; abundance: few; d_gene: -; j_gene: TRBJ1-2; CDR3nt: TGTGCCAGCAGCTTATCGACAGGCGGCTACACCTTC; CDR3aa: CASSLSTGGYTF
v_gene: TRBV4-2; abundance: few; d_gene: TRBD2; j_gene: TRBJ2-7; CDR3nt: TGTGCCAGCAGCCAAGATCCTAGCGGATTCTACGAGCAGTACTTC; CDR3aa: CASSQDPSGFYEQYF
v_gene: TRBV10-3; abundance: -; d_gene: -; j_gene: TRBJ2-2; CDR3nt: TGTGCCATCAGCGGGACATTGAACACCGGGGAGCTGTTTTTT; CDR3aa: CAISGTLNTGELFF
v_gene: TRBV7-2; abundance: few; d_gene: TRBD1; j_gene: TRBJ1-5; CDR3nt: TGTGCCAGCAGCTTAGGAGCAGGGGGACATCAGCCCCAGCATTTT; CDR3aa: CASSLGAGGHQPQHF
v_gene: TRBV6-5; abundance: -; d_gene: TRBD2; j_gene: TRBJ2-5; CDR3nt: TGTGCCAGCAGTCGTAGCGGGGGCGCAGGAGAGACCCAGTACTTC; CDR3aa: CASSRSGGAGETQYF
v_gene: TRBV2; abundance: few; d_gene: -; j_gene: TRBJ2-1; CDR3nt: TGTGCCAGCAGTGTTCTGACAGGTCCTCTCGGGTACAATGAGCAGTTCTTC; CDR3aa: CASSVLTGPLGYNEQFF
v_gene: TRBV5-1; abundance: -; d_gene: TRBD1; j_gene: TRBJ2-7; CDR3nt: TGCGCCAGCGGGGACAGTTCCTACGAGCAGTACTTC; CDR3aa: CASGDSSYEQYF
v_gene: TRBV23-1; abundance: few; d_gene: TRBD1; j_gene: TRBJ1-1; CDR3nt: TGCGCCAGGACACCGAGGACAGGGCGGGAAGCTTTCTTT; CDR3aa: CARTPRTGREAFF
v_gene: TRBV4-3; abundance: few; d_gene: TRBD1; j_gene: TRBJ1-2; CDR3nt: TGCGCCAGCAGCCAATTCGACAGGGCCTATGGCTACACCTTC; CDR3aa: CASSQFDRAYGYTF
v_gene: TRBV6-5; abundance: few; d_gene: -; j_gene: TRBJ2-7; CDR3nt: TGTGCCAGCAGTCCCCAGGGGAAAGTGCAGTACTTC; CDR3aa: CASSPQGKVQYF
v_gene: TRBV5-1; abundance: -; d_gene: TRBD1; j_gene: TRBJ1-1; CDR3nt: TGCGCCAGCAGCTTCGACAGGGGGAACACTGAAGCTTTCTTT; CDR3aa: CASSFDRGNTEAFF
v_gene: TRBV30; abundance: -; d_gene: -; j_gene: TRBJ2-1; CDR3nt: TGTGCCTGGAGTGTGCGGAACAATGAGCAGTTCTTC; CDR3aa: CAWSVRNNEQFF
v_gene: TRBV9; abundance: -; d_gene: -; j_gene: TRBJ1-3; CDR3nt: TGTGCCAGCAGCGTAGCGACAGGCTCTGGAAACACCATATATTTT; CDR3aa: CASSVATGSGNTIYF
v_gene: TRBV6-6; abundance: -; d_gene: -; j_gene: TRBJ1-1; CDR3nt: TGTGCCAGCAGTTACTCGATGGAGACCGAAGCTTTCTTT; CDR3aa: CASSYSMETEAFF
v_gene: TRBV5-8; abundance: -; d_gene: TRBD1; j_gene: TRBJ2-7; CDR3nt: TGTGCCAGCAGCTTGCGGACAGGGGACTACGAGCAGTACTTC; CDR3aa: CASSLRTGDYEQYF
v_gene: TRBV6-5; abundance: few; d_gene: -; j_gene: TRBJ2-7; CDR3nt: TGTGCCAGCAGGAGCAGCGGAAGGACCTACGAGCAGTACTTC; CDR3aa: CASRSSGRTYEQYF
v_gene: TRBV4-3; abundance: -; d_gene: -; j_gene: TRBJ2-3; CDR3nt: TGCGCCAGCAGCCAACCCATTGGGGCGGATACGCAGTATTTT; CDR3aa: CASSQPIGADTQYF
v_gene: TRBV7-2; abundance: -; d_gene: -; j_gene: TRBJ2-3; CDR3nt: TGTGCCAGCAGCCGATATGGGCAAGATACGCAGTATTTT; CDR3aa: CASSRYGQDTQYF